Listed below are T cell receptor beta chains from one sample, sequenced in a study of blood T cell repertoires in COVID-19. The protocol was immunoSEQ multiplex PCR, while the TCRdb copy is restricted to in-frame clones and leaves out a portion. The sample comprises more than 110,000 clones, approximately 87% of which are singletons, and approximately 45% rests with the top ten. The sample taken for sequencing was peripheral blood. These receptors were collected from a human donor in a cohort sampled during active COVID-19. Each CDR3 is given with its conserved first and last residue. A D gene is named only where the DNA matches it firmly. Size values are once, few and many counts, or a class for expanded clones, and some rows have none.

>.|TRBV19|TRBD1|TRBJ1-5
TGTGCCACCGACACAGGGGATGAAGTTCAGCCCCAGCATTTT
CATDTGDEVQPQHF
>.|TRBV6-4|.|TRBJ1-1
TGTGCCAGCAGTGAACAGGTTAACACTGAAGCTTTCTTT
CASSEQVNTEAFF
>few|TRBV12-5|TRBD2|TRBJ2-1
TGTGCTAGTGGCCCTCGAGGCAGCTTAACTAGCGGGAATTACAATGAGCAGTTCTTC
CASGPRGSLTSGNYNEQFF
>.|TRBV21-1|.|TRBJ2-4
TGTGCCAGCAGCAAAGTCTGTGCGGGCGGGGGACACTTAAACATTCAGTACTTC
CASSKVCAGGGHLNIQYF
>.|TRBV30|.|TRBJ1-4
TGTGCCTGGAGTGTAAAGGGGGTTTCCGAAAAACTGTTTTTT
CAWSVKGVSEKLFF
>.|TRBV7-2|TRBD2|TRBJ2-1
TGTGCCAGCAGCTTAATGGGGGGGACGAGCTCCTACAATGAGCAGTTCTTC
CASSLMGGTSSYNEQFF
>.|TRBV19|TRBD2|TRBJ2-2
TGTGCCAGTAGTCCGGGACTAGCCGGGGAGCTGTTTTTT
CASSPGLAGELFF
>.|TRBV18|TRBD2|TRBJ2-3
TGTGCCAGCTCACCATTGTTTTCCCTAGCGGGGGGCAAAGATACGCAGTATTTT
CASSPLFSLAGGKDTQYF
>.|TRBV7-3|TRBD1|TRBJ1-1
TGTGCCAGCAGCTTGGACAGGGGTGAATGGGCTTTCTTT
CASSLDRGEWAFF
>.|TRBV18|.|TRBJ2-2
TGTGCCAGCTCACCACTCCGCAGGTCGGGAGCCGGGGAGCTGTTTTTT
CASSPLRRSGAGELFF
>.|TRBV7-8|TRBD2|TRBJ2-3
TGTGCCAGCAGCCGACCCGGGACTAGCGGGGGCACAGATACGCAGTATTTT
CASSRPGTSGGTDTQYF
>.|TRBV7-2|.|TRBJ1-4
TGTGCCAGCAACCGGTCACCCGGAGGGGAAAAACTGTTTTTT
CASNRSPGGEKLFF
>.|TRBV15|TRBD1|TRBJ1-4
TGTGCCACCAACCCGACAGGGGGAGGGGAAAAACTGTTTTTT
CATNPTGGGEKLFF
>.|TRBV5-1|TRBD1|TRBJ1-1
TGCGCCAGCAGCGGGGGGACAGGGTGGACTGAAGCTTTCTTT
CASSGGTGWTEAFF
>few|TRBV6-1|.|TRBJ2-7
TGTGCCAGCAGTGAAGGGGGCTTTCAGGCCTACGAGCAGTACTTC
CASSEGGFQAYEQYF
>once|TRBV21-1|.|TRBJ1-2
TGTGCCAGCAGCAAAGGAGGAAAGACAGGGGGCGACTATGGCTACACCTTC
CASSKGGKTGGDYGYTF
>.|TRBV7-2|.|TRBJ2-2
TGTGCCAGCAGCCCCCTCGGGGGAGGTACCGGGGAGCTGTTTTTT
CASSPLGGGTGELFF
>.|TRBV6-2/TRBV6-3|.|TRBJ1-2
TGTGCCAGCAGTTATGTGAGGTCTTATGGCTACACCTTC
CASSYVRSYGYTF
>.|TRBV19|.|TRBJ2-1
TGTGCCAGTAGTATATGGTTAGCGCAATTGAATGAGCAGTTCTTC
CASSIWLAQLNEQFF
>.|TRBV4-2|TRBD1|TRBJ1-2
TGTGCCAGCAGCCAAGGCGGAGGGGGCGCAAAAGGCTACACCTTC
CASSQGGGGAKGYTF
>.|TRBV5-5|TRBD1|TRBJ1-2
TGTGCCAGCAGCTTCAGGGGGCAGGTTGACTATGGCTACACCTTC
CASSFRGQVDYGYTF
>.|TRBV3-1/TRBV3-2|TRBD2|TRBJ2-5
TGTGCCAGCAGCCTGGGCGAGCGGGGGGGCGGGGAGACCCAGTACTTC
CASSLGERGGGETQYF
>.|TRBV4-1|TRBD1|TRBJ2-1
TGCGCCAGCAGCCTCACAGGGGGCCGGGGGCAGTACAATGAGCAGTTCTTC
CASSLTGGRGQYNEQFF
>.|TRBV3-1/TRBV3-2|.|TRBJ1-3
TGTGCCAGCAGCCTGTTCGCGGGGGCGCCGGGCTCTGGAAACACCATATATTTT
CASSLFAGAPGSGNTIYF
>.|TRBV13|TRBD2|TRBJ2-1
TGTGCCAGCAGCTCGTGGGGACTAGCGGGAGTTGACAATGAGCAGTTCTTC
CASSSWGLAGVDNEQFF
>.|TRBV11-2|.|TRBJ2-2
TGTGCCAGCAGTACACGGGGTGACACCGGGGAGCTGTTTTTT
CASSTRGDTGELFF
>.|TRBV10-3|.|TRBJ1-3
TGTGCCATCAGTGAGTCGGCGGGAGCGGTCTCTGGAAACACCATATATTTT
CAISESAGAVSGNTIYF
>.|TRBV10-3|.|TRBJ2-3
TGTGCCACCATGGAGAATACGCAGTATTTT
CATMENTQYF
>.|TRBV2|.|TRBJ2-1
TGTGCCAGCAACGGCGGGAACTCCTACAATGAGCAGTTCTTC
CASNGGNSYNEQFF
>.|TRBV18|.|TRBJ1-2
TGTGCCAGCTCACCACAACAGGGACAATATGGCTACACCTTC
CASSPQQGQYGYTF
>once|TRBV5-1|.|TRBJ1-1
TGCGCCAGCAGCTTGGGACAGACGAACACTGAAGCTTTCTTT
CASSLGQTNTEAFF
>.|TRBV9|TRBD1|TRBJ1-1
TGTGCCAGCAGCACTTTGACAGGGGGCTACACTGAAGCTTTCTTT
CASSTLTGGYTEAFF
>.|TRBV29-1|.|TRBJ2-3
TGCAGCGTTGAAGGGGCTGTAGATACGCAGTATTTT
CSVEGAVDTQYF
>.|TRBV3-1/TRBV3-2|TRBD1|TRBJ1-1
TGTGCCAGCAGCCAAGGGCTGCAGGACAGGGGTCATATGAACACTGAAGCTTTCTTT
CASSQGLQDRGHMNTEAFF
>few|TRBV27|TRBD1|TRBJ1-1
TGTGCCAGCAGTGCCCGGGACAGTAACACTGAAGCTTTCTTT
CASSARDSNTEAFF
>.|TRBV6-5|TRBD1|TRBJ1-5
TGTGCCAGCAGCCTAGACAGGGGGAGCAATCAGCCCCAGCATTTT
CASSLDRGSNQPQHF
>.|TRBV10-2|TRBD2|TRBJ2-3
TGCGCCAGCAGTGACTTCCGGGGGGGCTCGGATACGCAGTATTTT
CASSDFRGGSDTQYF
>.|TRBV2|TRBD1|TRBJ1-1
TGTGCCAGCAGTTGGGACAGATCGAACACTGAAGCTTTCTTT
CASSWDRSNTEAFF
>once|TRBV19|.|TRBJ1-5
TGTGCCAGTAGTAAACAGGGAGACAATCAGCCCCAGCATTTT
CASSKQGDNQPQHF
>.|TRBV7-2|.|TRBJ1-3
TGTGCCAGCAGCCCCCGGGGGGCGGGTGGAAACACCATATATTTT
CASSPRGAGGNTIYF
>once|TRBV5-1|.|TRBJ2-3
TGCGCCAGCAGCTTGGCGGTCTACAGAGATACGCAGTATTTT
CASSLAVYRDTQYF
>few|TRBV2|TRBD1|TRBJ1-2
TGTGCCAGCAGTACAACAGGGGGCACTGGCTACACCTTC
CASSTTGGTGYTF
>.|TRBV7-2|.|TRBJ1-4
TGTGCCAGCAACACCCCCGTCCGGGGGGGTCAGGAAAAACTGTTTTTT
CASNTPVRGGQEKLFF
>.|TRBV7-3|.|TRBJ1-1
TGTGCCAGCAGCCCGCTAAACTCTTCAGGGTTCACTGAAGCTTTCTTT
CASSPLNSSGFTEAFF
>.|TRBV9|TRBD2|TRBJ2-5
TGTGCCAGCAGCGTCGGGACTAGCGACCAAGAGACCCAGTACTTC
CASSVGTSDQETQYF
>.|TRBV13|.|TRBJ1-1
TGTGCCAGCAGCTTAGCGATAGACACTGAAGCTTTCTTT
CASSLAIDTEAFF
>once|TRBV5-1|.|TRBJ1-1
TGCGCCAGCAGCTTCCGCGGGGGAGTCAACACTGAAGCTTTCTTT
CASSFRGGVNTEAFF
>.|TRBV5-4|TRBD1|TRBJ1-4
TGTGCCAGCAGCCCCGGGACAGGGGTGGAAAAACTGTTTTTT
CASSPGTGVEKLFF
>.|TRBV20-1|TRBD1|TRBJ1-2
TGCAGTGCTAGTGTTAAACAGGGGGCGTATGGCTACACCTTC
CSASVKQGAYGYTF
>.|TRBV11-3|TRBD1|TRBJ1-2
TGTGCCAGCAGCCACGGGACAGCCCTTCCTGATTATGGCTACACCTTC
CASSHGTALPDYGYTF
>.|TRBV25-1|.|TRBJ2-2
TGTGCCAGCAGTGAGGCGGGGACGTCCGGGGAGCTGTTTTTT
CASSEAGTSGELFF
>.|TRBV11-3|.|TRBJ1-1
TGTGCCAGCAGCTTACGGGGTTTGAGGACTGAAGCTTTCTTT
CASSLRGLRTEAFF
>.|TRBV5-1|.|TRBJ1-1
TGCGCCAGCAGCTTGCAGGGTTCGAACACTGAAGCTTTCTTT
CASSLQGSNTEAFF
>.|TRBV14|.|TRBJ1-5
TGTGCCAGCAGCCAAAGCAGCAATCAGCCCCAGCATTTT
CASSQSSNQPQHF